Following are 11 T cell receptor beta chains from one sample sequenced in a study of blood T cells in healthy people across ages (dated by TCRdb to the mid-2010s). Libraries came from 5' RACE. Sequenced using an Illumina HiSeq 2500. The second PCR ran for about 7 to 11 cycles and used a J-beta primer mix along with a sample-barcoded 5' primer. The public reads were run again by TCRdb, first through fastp at Q25 and then through MiXCR, and only productive beta chains were kept. Merged by CDR3 protein, the rows form single entries marked with the most common genes and DNA. The sample table contains about 290,000 distinct CDR3 sequences; only one count was recorded for around 29% of them. The ten largest clones capture roughly 28% of the sample. Sequenced input: blood. These receptors were taken from a woman aged 65 to 85 in good health.

V gene TRBV9 combines with J gene TRBJ2-7; 7 positions match TRBD2. With 1 base clipped from V and 5 bases from J, the junction kept 6 bases outside the gene matches. Germline lookup yields CDR1 SGDLS and CDR2 YYNGEE. CDR3 size: 14 residues. The CDR3 coding sequence is TGTGCCAGCAGCGTAAATGGACTAGAGAACGAGCAGTACTTC. Its protein is CASSVNGLENEQYF.

V is TRBV20-1 and J is TRBJ2-3, with 12 positions matching TRBD2. The CDR3 has 14 residues. CDR1 DFQATT and CDR2 SNEGSKA come from the germline V gene (reference sequence). V lost 5 bases to trimming and J lost 3 bases; unmatched junction nucleotides: 3. The CDR3 region has the DNA TGCAGTGCTCTAGCGGGAGGGCCTACAGATACGCAGTATTTT. Amino acids: CSALAGGPTDTQYF.

A few counts support this clonotype. The chain has TRBV29-1 and TRBJ1-2; 7 bases are shared with TRBD1. V dropped 4 bases and J dropped 6; count of bases not matched to a gene: 11. The germline V gene has CDR1 SQVTM and CDR2 ANQGSEA. The CDR3 consists of 14 residues. CDR3 DNA: TGCAGCGTTGTTAATGCAGGGGGAATTGATGGCTACACCTTC. The encoded protein is CSVVNAGGIDGYTF.

This clonotype was detected a few times. CDR3 region: CASSREGAQETQYF. The CDR3 DNA is TGCGCCAGCAGCAGGGAGGGGGCCCAAGAGACCCAGTACTTC. This chain joins TRBV5-1 and TRBJ2-5; tentatively, D is TRBD1 or TRBD2 (7 bases each). Trimming removed 4 bases at V and 1 base at J, with 11 bases between. CDR1 is SGHRS and CDR2 is YFSETQ in the germline V gene. This CDR3 is 14 amino acids long.

This sequence joins TRBV20-1 and TRBJ2-4; D gene ambiguous. The CDR3 spans 10 residues. The germline CDR1 and CDR2 sequences are DFQATT and SNEGSKA (reference sequence). The V and J ends lost 5 bases and 5 bases respectively, with 4 bases between them. CDR3 region: CSASQNIQYF. The CDR3 nucleotides read TGCAGTGCTTCCCAAAACATTCAGTACTTC.

This clonotype appeared a few times. CDR3: CASSLRTSGRKGDTQYF. The DNA of the CDR3 is TGCGCCAGCAGCCTCCGGACTAGCGGGAGGAAGGGAGATACGCAGTATTTT. The gene calls are TRBV5-1 and TRBJ2-3, with 14 positions matching TRBD2. The J segment lost 5 bases and the V segment lost 4 bases, leaving 9 bases of the junction unmatched. The CDR3 spans 17 residues. In germline, CDR1 is SGHRS, CDR2 YFSETQ.

This clonotype was recorded a few times. The CDR3 is CASSVWTGETLHF. In nucleotides, the CDR3 is TGTGCCAGCAGTGTCTGGACGGGGGAAACCCTCCACTTT. This chain uses TRBV2 with TRBJ1-6, with D possibly matching TRBD1 (5 bases). CDR3 length equals 13 residues. V lost 4 bases to trimming and J lost 14 bases, with 15 bases between them. Germline V gives CDR1 SNHLY, CDR2 FYNNEI.

The table lists this clonotype with many counts. The chain links TRBV20-1 to TRBJ1-4; D perhaps matches TRBD1 (6 bases). The CDR3 contains 14 residues. Per germline, CDR1 DFQATT and CDR2 SNEGSKA (reference sequence). Trimming took off 5 bases at V and 7 bases at J, with 17 bases between the two ends. The CDR3 spells CSAGGGGLSEKLFF. For the CDR3, the DNA is TGCAGTGCTGGCGGGGGGGGCCTGAGTGAAAAACTGTTTTTT.

This clonotype has just a few counts. V usage is TRBV7-3 and J usage is TRBJ2-3; TRBD2 matches 10 bases. Germline V CDR1 and CDR2: SGHTA, FQGTGA. J was trimmed by 7 bases and V by 4 bases; bases with no gene match: 2. The CDR3 length is 13 residues. As DNA, the CDR3 is TGTGCCAGCAGCTCGACTAGCGGGTATACGCAGTATTTT. Translation gives CASSSTSGYTQYF.

This clonotype has only a few counts. The V and J genes are TRBV9 and TRBJ1-3, with TRBD1 identical over 9 bases. The trim removed 6 bases at V and 2 bases at J, leaving 18 bases unmatched. CDR3 length: 19 residues. The germline gives CDR1 SGDLS, CDR2 YYNGEE. CDR3 protein: CASTRNPQGAHIAGNTIYF. The CDR3 coding sequence is TGTGCCAGCACACGAAACCCACAGGGGGCGCACATAGCTGGAAACACCATATATTTT.

V and J are TRBV11-2 and TRBJ2-1; D might be TRBD1 or TRBD2, each matching 5 bases. From germline, CDR1 is SGHAT and CDR2 FQNNGV. Between the trimmed V and J ends, which lost 8 bases and 0 bases, there was a span of 29 bases. The CDR3 has 20 amino acids. This CDR3 is CASGPLGAGARKTSYNEQFF. The DNA of the CDR3 is TGTGCCAGCGGCCCCTTAGGGGCGGGCGCAAGAAAAACCTCCTACAATGAGCAGTTCTTC.